These T cell receptor beta chains were read from a single sample in a study of post-analysis software for immune sequencing data. TCRdb re-called the PCR reads with MiXCR, one entry per CDR3 protein. Counted here are fewer than 850,000 distinct CDR3 sequences, about 27% occurring once; the ten biggest clones make up around 0.55%. Source material: blood. These receptors were taken from a girl aged 5 to 17 with multiple sclerosis. CDR3s leave out the opening cysteine and the closing phenylalanine or tryptophan. Clone size is shown for a subset of rows, as once, few, many or a class of expanded clone.

v_call: TRBV29-1
clone_size: few
cdr3_length: 12
cdr3_aa: SVTGSGINTEAF

v_call: TRBV5-6
clone_size: -
cdr3_length: 13
cdr3_aa: ASSQRTGGFNEQF

v_call: TRBV15
clone_size: -
cdr3_length: 12
cdr3_aa: ATSRGANTGERF

v_call: TRBV9
clone_size: -
cdr3_length: 13
cdr3_aa: ASSVAGTEEETQY

v_call: TRBV6-5
clone_size: -
cdr3_length: 12
cdr3_aa: ASSDGGTGETQY

v_call: TRBV20-1
clone_size: -
cdr3_length: 12
cdr3_aa: SGLQRQQKETQY

v_call: TRBV7-2
clone_size: -
cdr3_length: 12
cdr3_aa: ASSLALGYEKLF

v_call: TRBV7-9
clone_size: few
cdr3_length: 12
cdr3_aa: ASSLRTDLETQY

v_call: TRBV4-3
clone_size: -
cdr3_length: 11
cdr3_aa: ASSPGKGHSVY

v_call: TRBV7-2
clone_size: -
cdr3_length: 14
cdr3_aa: ASSSNRESNYNEQF

v_call: TRBV15
clone_size: few
cdr3_length: 11
cdr3_aa: ATSTEGGDEQF

v_call: TRBV20-1
clone_size: -
cdr3_length: 16
cdr3_aa: SAPRRMDRGGPYNEQF

v_call: TRBV29-1
clone_size: -
cdr3_length: 10
cdr3_aa: SVDGGVGELF

v_call: TRBV3-1
clone_size: -
cdr3_length: 16
cdr3_aa: ASSQDPTGVATSEKLF

v_call: TRBV20-1
clone_size: few
cdr3_length: 14
cdr3_aa: SAASRDRGSYNEQF

v_call: TRBV25-1
clone_size: -
cdr3_length: 10
cdr3_aa: ASSVLGFEQF

v_call: TRBV10-1
clone_size: -
cdr3_length: 14
cdr3_aa: ASSDGWASGLYEQY

v_call: TRBV5-1
clone_size: few
cdr3_length: 13
cdr3_aa: ASSLANLAYNEQF

v_call: TRBV12-3/TRBV12-4
clone_size: few
cdr3_length: 12
cdr3_aa: ASSFQGIKNIQY

v_call: TRBV6-5
clone_size: few
cdr3_length: 13
cdr3_aa: ASSYPGKEWKPQH

v_call: TRBV11-2
clone_size: few
cdr3_length: 13
cdr3_aa: ASSPEGQGKDTQY

v_call: TRBV7-2
clone_size: -
cdr3_length: 14
cdr3_aa: ASSLVLPMGYNEQF

v_call: TRBV4-3
clone_size: -
cdr3_length: 14
cdr3_aa: ASSRGRDRDGDTQY

v_call: TRBV28
clone_size: -
cdr3_length: 12
cdr3_aa: ASSPLTGDQPQH

v_call: TRBV5-1
clone_size: -
cdr3_length: 11
cdr3_aa: ASSPETGNEQF

v_call: TRBV10-3
clone_size: -
cdr3_length: 13
cdr3_aa: AITRQGANTGELF

v_call: TRBV29-1
clone_size: few
cdr3_length: 12
cdr3_aa: SVRAAGGGFEQF

v_call: TRBV7-2
clone_size: few
cdr3_length: 14
cdr3_aa: ASSSTSGGDYNEQF

v_call: TRBV7-2
clone_size: once
cdr3_length: 14
cdr3_aa: ASCPGARGFNNEQF

v_call: TRBV3-1
clone_size: few
cdr3_length: 13
cdr3_aa: ASSLDGVESDTQY

v_call: TRBV3-1
clone_size: -
cdr3_length: 14
cdr3_aa: ASSHPSGSGTDTQY

v_call: TRBV28
clone_size: few
cdr3_length: 14
cdr3_aa: ASSLPGLLLSYEQY

v_call: TRBV5-4
clone_size: few
cdr3_length: 12
cdr3_aa: ASSLEQSSNEQF

v_call: TRBV10-3
clone_size: many
cdr3_length: 11
cdr3_aa: AIRRQGDTPQH

v_call: TRBV10-3
clone_size: few
cdr3_length: 11
cdr3_aa: AIGGGLNNEQF

v_call: TRBV12-3/TRBV12-4
clone_size: -
cdr3_length: 15
cdr3_aa: ASSGGPGLAVSYPRY

v_call: TRBV4-3
clone_size: few
cdr3_length: 14
cdr3_aa: ASSQDRATGDNEQF

v_call: TRBV9
clone_size: few
cdr3_length: 13
cdr3_aa: ASSATSGKGNEQF

v_call: TRBV5-1
clone_size: few
cdr3_length: 12
cdr3_aa: ASSSPDVNEKLF